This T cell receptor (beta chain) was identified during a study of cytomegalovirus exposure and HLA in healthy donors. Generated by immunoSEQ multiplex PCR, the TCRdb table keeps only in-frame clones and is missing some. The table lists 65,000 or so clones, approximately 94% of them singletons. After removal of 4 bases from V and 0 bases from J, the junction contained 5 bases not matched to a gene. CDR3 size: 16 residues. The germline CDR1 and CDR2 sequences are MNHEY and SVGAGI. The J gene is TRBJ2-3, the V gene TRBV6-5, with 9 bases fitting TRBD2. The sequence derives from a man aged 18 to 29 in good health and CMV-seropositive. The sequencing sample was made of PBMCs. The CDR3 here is CASSSETSGSTDTQYF. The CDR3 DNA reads TGTGCCAGCAGTTCCGAGACTAGCGGAAGCACAGATACGCAGTATTTT.